These T cell receptor beta chains were read from a single sample in a study of T cell responses to AZD1222 COVID-19 vaccine. TCRdb's table, derived via immunoSEQ multiplex PCR, lists solely in-frame clones and lacks some. The sample includes about 90,000 clones, about 90% of them seen just once. Sequences were derived from peripheral blood, sampled on day 0 of MenACWY control vaccination. The receptors stem from an adult in good health. CDR3s include the opening cysteine and the closing phenylalanine or tryptophan.

v_call	cdr3_aa
TRBV5-1	CASREGTESNQPQHF
TRBV10-2	CASSESLGPGGQYF
TRBV19	CASRGLAFNEQFF
TRBV7-9	CASSLAAVGAQKLFF
TRBV19	CASGGQGTDTQYF
TRBV6-5	CASSYSTGTGGEKLFF
TRBV6-1	CASSEFGDTYEQYF
TRBV5-1	CASSLLPTGAEKLFF
TRBV7-6	CASSPFRGQGMHEQYF
TRBV9	CASSKIQSSYNEQFF
TRBV7-9	CASSPQLGFGELFF
TRBV19	CASSQTPGTWVAGEQYF
TRBV11-3	CASSLDRDRAETQYF
TRBV5-1	CASSWTDGGKNSPLHF
TRBV5-1	CASSSRTGLGETQYF
TRBV7-9	CASSLARGGGGTDTQYF
TRBV28	CASRTSRGPGETQYF
TRBV7-9	CASSPYRQQETQYF
TRBV7-9	CASSSNPATDTQYF
TRBV6-5	CASSYGALNTEAFF
TRBV28	CASSLQLYGYTF
TRBV10-3	CAISPSTDRRDNVLTF
TRBV27	CASSKSGPYEQYF
TRBV6-5	CASTAAHRSGNTIYF
TRBV5-1	CASSLASGPKAYEQYF
TRBV7-8	CASSPRRGGLAGYTF
TRBV7-9	CASSLAGTAGTEAFF
TRBV18	CASSPGNQETQYF